This TCR beta chain was documented in a study of shared clonotypes between healthy human individuals. Genomic DNA belonging to each subset was distributed in equal measure over several immunoSEQ plates. Source study methods: In the immunoSEQ data, sequences were junction-only and lacked quality scores, so filtering differed. Profiling relied on immunoSEQ multiplex PCR, and the TCRdb table lists in-frame clones only, not all of them. The V and J calls and clone size come from that table; D and trimming were worked out from the DNA. The data contain roughly 510,000 clones, about 75% of them singletons. This clone was counted between two and nine times. V lost 3 bases and J lost 5, with 22 bases in between. CDR1 is KGHSH, CDR2 LQKENI, per germline. This CDR3 has 17 residues.

The rearrangement uses TRBV18 and TRBJ1-1, with D unresolved. The source material was PBMCs. The receptor's source is a woman in her thirties or forties in good health. Some clones in this sample may be carry-over from other donors' samples. The CDR3 DNA follows: TGTGCCAGCTCACCGCTCGACCAGTCAGGAGGAGGGACTGAAGCTTTCTTT. This gives the protein CASSPLDQSGGGTEAFF.